This T cell receptor (beta chain) was sequenced in a study of blood T cell repertoires in COVID-19. In the study overall: Acute and convalescent COVID-19 samples came from the United States, Italy and Spain.

Original data processing: Researchers report that nucleated cell counts were estimated from reference gene primer amplification. Repertoires were generated with immunoSEQ multiplex PCR, while TCRdb's copy carries only in-frame clones and drops some. That table furnishes V, J and clone size, whereas the DNA furnished D and trimming. The sample yields about 260,000 clones, 85% to 90% seen once. V trimming: 3 bases; J trimming: 9 bases; junction bases outside the gene matches: 10. The length of the CDR3 is 14 residues. Per the germline V gene, CDR1 is DFQATT and CDR2 is SNEGSKA (reference sequence). Material: peripheral blood. This clonotype originated in a woman aged 40 to 50 with acute or convalescent COVID-19. The chain carries TRBV20-1 and TRBJ2-5; 10 nucleotides align to TRBD2. CDR3 in amino acids: CSASLAGELRAQYF. The CDR3 nucleotides read TGCAGTGCTAGTCTAGCGGGGGAGCTCAGGGCCCAGTACTTC.